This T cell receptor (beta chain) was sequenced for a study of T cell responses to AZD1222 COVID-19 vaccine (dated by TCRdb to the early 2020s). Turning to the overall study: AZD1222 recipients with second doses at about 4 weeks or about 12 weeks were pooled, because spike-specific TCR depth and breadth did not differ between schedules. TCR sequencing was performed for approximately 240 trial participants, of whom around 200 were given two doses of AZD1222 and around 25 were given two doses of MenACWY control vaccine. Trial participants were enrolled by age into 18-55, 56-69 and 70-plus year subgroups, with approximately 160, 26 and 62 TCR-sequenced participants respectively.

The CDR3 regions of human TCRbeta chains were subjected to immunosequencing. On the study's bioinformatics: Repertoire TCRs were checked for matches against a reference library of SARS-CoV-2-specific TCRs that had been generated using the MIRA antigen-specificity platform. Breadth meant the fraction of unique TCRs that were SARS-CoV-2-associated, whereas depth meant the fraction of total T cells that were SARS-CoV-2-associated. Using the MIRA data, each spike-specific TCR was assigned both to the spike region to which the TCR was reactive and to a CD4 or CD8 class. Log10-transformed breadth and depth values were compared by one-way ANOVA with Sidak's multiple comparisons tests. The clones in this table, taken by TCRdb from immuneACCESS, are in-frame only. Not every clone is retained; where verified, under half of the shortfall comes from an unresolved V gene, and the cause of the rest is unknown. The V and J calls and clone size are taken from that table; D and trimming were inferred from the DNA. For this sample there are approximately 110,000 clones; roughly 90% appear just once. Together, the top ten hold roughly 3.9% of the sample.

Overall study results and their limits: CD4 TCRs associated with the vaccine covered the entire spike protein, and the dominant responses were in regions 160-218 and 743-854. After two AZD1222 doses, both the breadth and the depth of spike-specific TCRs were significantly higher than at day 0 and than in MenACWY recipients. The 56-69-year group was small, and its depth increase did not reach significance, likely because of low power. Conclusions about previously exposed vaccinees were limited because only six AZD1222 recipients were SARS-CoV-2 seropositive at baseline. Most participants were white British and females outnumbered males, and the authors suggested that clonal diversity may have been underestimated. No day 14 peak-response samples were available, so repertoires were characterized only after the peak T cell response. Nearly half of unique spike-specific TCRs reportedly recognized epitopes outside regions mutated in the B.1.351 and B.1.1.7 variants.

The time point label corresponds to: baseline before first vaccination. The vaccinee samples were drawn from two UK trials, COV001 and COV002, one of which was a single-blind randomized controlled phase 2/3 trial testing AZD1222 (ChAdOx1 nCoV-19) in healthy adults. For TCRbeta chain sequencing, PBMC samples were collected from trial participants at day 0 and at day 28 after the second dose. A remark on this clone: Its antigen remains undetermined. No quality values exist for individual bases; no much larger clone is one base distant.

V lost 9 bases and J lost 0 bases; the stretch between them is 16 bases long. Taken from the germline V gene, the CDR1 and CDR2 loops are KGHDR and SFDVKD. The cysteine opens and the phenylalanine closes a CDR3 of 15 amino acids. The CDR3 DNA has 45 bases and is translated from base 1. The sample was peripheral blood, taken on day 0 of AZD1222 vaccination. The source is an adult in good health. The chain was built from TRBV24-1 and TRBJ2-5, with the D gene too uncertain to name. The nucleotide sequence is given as TGTGCCACCGGATTCGGCGGCGGATACCAAGAGACCCAGTACTTC. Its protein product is CATGFGGGYQETQYF.